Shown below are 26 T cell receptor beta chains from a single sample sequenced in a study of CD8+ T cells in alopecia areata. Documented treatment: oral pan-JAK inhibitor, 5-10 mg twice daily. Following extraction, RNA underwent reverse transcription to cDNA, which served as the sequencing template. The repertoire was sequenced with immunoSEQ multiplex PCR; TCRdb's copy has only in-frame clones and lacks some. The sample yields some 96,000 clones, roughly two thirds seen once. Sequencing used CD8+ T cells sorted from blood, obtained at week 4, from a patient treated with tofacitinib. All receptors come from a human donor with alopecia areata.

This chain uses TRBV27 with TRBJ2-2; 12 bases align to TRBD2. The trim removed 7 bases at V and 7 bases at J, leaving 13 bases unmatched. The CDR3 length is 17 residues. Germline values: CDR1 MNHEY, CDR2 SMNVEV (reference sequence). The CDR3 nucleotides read TGTGCCAGCACGCCTCTTCCTAGCGGGAGGGGGCACGGGGAGCTGTTTTTT. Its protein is CASTPLPSGRGHGELFF.

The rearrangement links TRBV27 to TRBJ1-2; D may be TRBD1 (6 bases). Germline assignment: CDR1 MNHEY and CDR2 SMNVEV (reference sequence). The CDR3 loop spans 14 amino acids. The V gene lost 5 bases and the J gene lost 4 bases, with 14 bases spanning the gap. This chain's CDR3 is CASSVGGPGYGYTF. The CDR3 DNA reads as TGTGCCAGCAGTGTGGGGGGCCCGGGCTATGGCTACACCTTC.

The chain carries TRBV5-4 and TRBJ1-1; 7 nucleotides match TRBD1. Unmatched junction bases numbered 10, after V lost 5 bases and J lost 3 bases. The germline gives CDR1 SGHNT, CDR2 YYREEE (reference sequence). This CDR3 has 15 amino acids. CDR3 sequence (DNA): TGTGCCAGCAGACAGACAGGGCTGAGGGACACTGAAGCTTTCTTT. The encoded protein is CASRQTGLRDTEAFF. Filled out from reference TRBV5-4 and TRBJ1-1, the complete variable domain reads ETGVTQSPTHLIKTRGQQVTLRCSSQSGHNTVSWYQQALGQGPQFIFQYYREEENGRGNFPPRFSGLQFPNYSSELNVNALELDDSALYLCASRQTGLRDTEAFFGQGTRLTVV.

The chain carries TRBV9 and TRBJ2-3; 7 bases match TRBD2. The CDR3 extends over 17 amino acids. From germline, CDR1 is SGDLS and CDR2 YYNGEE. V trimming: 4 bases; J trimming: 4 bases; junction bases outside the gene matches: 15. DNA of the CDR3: TGTGCCAGCAGCCTAACTATGACTAGCTTAGCGGCAGATACGCAGTATTTT. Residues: CASSLTMTSLAADTQYF.

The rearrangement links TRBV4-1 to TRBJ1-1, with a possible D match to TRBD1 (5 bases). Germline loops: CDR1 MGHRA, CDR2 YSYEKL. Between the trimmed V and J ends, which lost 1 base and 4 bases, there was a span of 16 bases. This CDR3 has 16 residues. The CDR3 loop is CASSQVIGAGGTEAFF. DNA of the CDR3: TGCGCCAGCAGCCAAGTCATTGGGGCAGGTGGCACTGAAGCTTTCTTT.

The CDR3 DNA reads as TGTGCCAGTAGTATAGACAGCAACTATGGCTACACCTTC. It specifies CASSIDSNYGYTF. V gene TRBV19 combines with J gene TRBJ1-2; no firm D call. The CDR3 has 13 amino acids. Trimming shortened V by 0 bases and J by 2 bases, and 4 bases separated the two germline ends. CDR1 is LNHDA, CDR2 SQIVND, per germline (reference sequence).

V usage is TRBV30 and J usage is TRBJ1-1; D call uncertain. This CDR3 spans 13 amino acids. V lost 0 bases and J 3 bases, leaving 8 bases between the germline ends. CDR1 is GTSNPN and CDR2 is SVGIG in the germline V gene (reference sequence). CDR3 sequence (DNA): TGTGCCTGGAGTGTAACGGGTTACACTGAAGCTTTCTTT. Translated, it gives CAWSVTGYTEAFF.

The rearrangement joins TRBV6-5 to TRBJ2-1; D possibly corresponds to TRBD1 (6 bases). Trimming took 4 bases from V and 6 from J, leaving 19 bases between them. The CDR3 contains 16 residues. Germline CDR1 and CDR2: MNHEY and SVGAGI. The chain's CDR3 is CASSLGTPRVGNEQFF. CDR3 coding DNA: TGTGCCAGCAGTTTGGGGACACCCAGGGTAGGCAATGAGCAGTTCTTC.

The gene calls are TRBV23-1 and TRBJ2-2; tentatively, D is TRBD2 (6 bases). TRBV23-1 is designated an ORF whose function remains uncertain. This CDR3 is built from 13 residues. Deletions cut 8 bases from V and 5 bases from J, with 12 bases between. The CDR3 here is CASGRRGTGELFF. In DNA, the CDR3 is TGCGCCAGCGGAAGACGGGGGACCGGGGAGCTGTTTTTT.

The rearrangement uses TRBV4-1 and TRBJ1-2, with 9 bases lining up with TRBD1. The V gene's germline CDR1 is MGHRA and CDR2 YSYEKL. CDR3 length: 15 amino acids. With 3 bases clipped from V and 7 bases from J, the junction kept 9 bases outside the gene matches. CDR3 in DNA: TGCGCCAGCAGCCATATGACGGACAGGGGAACTGGCTACACCTTC. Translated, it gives CASSHMTDRGTGYTF.

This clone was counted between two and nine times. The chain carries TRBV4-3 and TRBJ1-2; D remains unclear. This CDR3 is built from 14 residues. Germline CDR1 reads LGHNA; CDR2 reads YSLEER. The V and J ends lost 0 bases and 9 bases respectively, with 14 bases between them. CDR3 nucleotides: TGCGCCAGCAGCCAAGATGGTTTCGTAGAGAGCTACACCTTC. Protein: CASSQDGFVESYTF.

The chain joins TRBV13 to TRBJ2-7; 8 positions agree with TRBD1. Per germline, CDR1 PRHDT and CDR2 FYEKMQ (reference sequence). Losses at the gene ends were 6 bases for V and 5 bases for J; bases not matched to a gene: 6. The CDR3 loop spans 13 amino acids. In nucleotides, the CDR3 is TGTGCCAGCAGGGCCGGGACAGGAAACGAGCAGTACTTC. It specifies CASRAGTGNEQYF. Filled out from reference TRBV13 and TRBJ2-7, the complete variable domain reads AAGVIQSPRHLIKEKRETATLKCYPIPRHDTVYWYQQGPGQDPQFLISFYEKMQSDKGSIPDRFSAQQFSDYHSELNMSSLELGDSALYFCASRAGTGNEQYFGPGTRLTVT.

The CDR3 DNA reads TGCGCCAGCAGCCGGGACAGCACAGATACGCAGTATTTT. The encoded protein is CASSRDSTDTQYF. The rearrangement links TRBV4-1 to TRBJ2-3, with D perhaps matching TRBD1 or TRBD2 (5 bases each). The germline V gene has CDR1 MGHRA and CDR2 YSYEKL. The V end lost 4 bases, the J end lost 0 bases, and 5 bases lay between the germline ends. The CDR3 runs 13 residues.

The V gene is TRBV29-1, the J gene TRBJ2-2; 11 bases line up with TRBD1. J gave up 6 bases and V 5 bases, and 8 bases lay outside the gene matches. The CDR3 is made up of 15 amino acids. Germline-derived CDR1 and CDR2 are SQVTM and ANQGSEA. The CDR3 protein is CSVSGQGAYSGELFF. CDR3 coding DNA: TGCAGCGTTTCCGGACAGGGGGCGTATTCCGGGGAGCTGTTTTTT.

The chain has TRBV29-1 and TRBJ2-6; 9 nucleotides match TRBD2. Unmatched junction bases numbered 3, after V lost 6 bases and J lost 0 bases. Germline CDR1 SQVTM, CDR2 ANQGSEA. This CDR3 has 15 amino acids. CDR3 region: CSVLAGHSGANVLTF. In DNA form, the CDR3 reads TGCAGCGTACTAGCGGGCCACTCTGGGGCCAACGTCCTGACTTTC.

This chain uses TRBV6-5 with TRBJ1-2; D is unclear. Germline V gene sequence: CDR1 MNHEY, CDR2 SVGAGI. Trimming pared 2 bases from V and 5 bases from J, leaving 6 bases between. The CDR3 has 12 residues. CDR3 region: CASSYGRYGYTF. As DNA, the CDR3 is TGTGCCAGCAGTTACGGGAGATATGGCTACACCTTC.

CDR3 nucleotides: TGTGCCAGCAGCCCCGGACCTCGACTAGCGGGGGCCGACTACGAGCAGTACTTC. This sequence encodes CASSPGPRLAGADYEQYF. This chain uses TRBV14 with TRBJ2-7; 12 nucleotides match TRBD2. The CDR3 has 18 amino acids. In germline, CDR1 is SGHDN, CDR2 FVKESK. V dropped 4 bases and J dropped 3; count of bases not matched to a gene: 13.

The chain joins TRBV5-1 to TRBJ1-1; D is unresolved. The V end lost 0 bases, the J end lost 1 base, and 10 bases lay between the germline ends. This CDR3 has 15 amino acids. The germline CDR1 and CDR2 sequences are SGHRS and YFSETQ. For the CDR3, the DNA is TGCGCCAGCAGCTTGGTGGAAGGCGGGAACACTGAAGCTTTCTTT. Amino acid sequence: CASSLVEGGNTEAFF.

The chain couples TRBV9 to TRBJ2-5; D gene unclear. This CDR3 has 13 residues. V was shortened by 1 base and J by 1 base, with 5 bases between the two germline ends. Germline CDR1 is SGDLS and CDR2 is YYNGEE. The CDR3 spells CASSVNSQETQYF. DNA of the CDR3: TGTGCCAGCAGCGTAAACAGCCAAGAGACCCAGTACTTC.

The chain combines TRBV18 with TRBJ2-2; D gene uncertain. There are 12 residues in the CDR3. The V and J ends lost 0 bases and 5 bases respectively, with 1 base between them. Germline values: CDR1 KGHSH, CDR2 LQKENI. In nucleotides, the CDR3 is TGTGCCAGCTCACCACCAACCGGGGAGCTGTTTTTT. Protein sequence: CASSPPTGELFF.

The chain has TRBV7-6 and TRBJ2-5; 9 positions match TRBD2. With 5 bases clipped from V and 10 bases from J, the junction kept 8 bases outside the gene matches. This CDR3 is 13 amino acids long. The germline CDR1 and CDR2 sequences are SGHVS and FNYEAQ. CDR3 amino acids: CASSQGLASFQYF. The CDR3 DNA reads TGTGCCAGCAGCCAGGGACTAGCCTCATTCCAGTACTTC.

CDR3 bases: TGTGCCAGCAGCCATCTTAACAATGAGCAGTTCTTC. Translating it yields CASSHLNNEQFF. The chain recombines TRBV4-2 with TRBJ2-1, with D unresolved. Germline V CDR1 and CDR2: LGHNA, YNFKEQ. Trimming shortened V by 3 bases and J by 5 bases, and 5 bases separated the two germline ends. CDR3 size: 12 residues.

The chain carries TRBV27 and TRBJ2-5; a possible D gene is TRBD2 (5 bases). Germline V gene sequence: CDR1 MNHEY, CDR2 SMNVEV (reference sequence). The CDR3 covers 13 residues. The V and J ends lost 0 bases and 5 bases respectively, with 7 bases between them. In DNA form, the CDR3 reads TGTGCCAGCAGTTTATCGGACTGGGAGACCCAGTACTTC. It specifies CASSLSDWETQYF.

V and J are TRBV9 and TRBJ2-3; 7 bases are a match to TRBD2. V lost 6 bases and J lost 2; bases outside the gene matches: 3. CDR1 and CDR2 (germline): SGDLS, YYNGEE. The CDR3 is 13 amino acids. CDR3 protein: CASTTSDTDTQYF. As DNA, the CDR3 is TGTGCCAGCACCACTAGCGACACAGATACGCAGTATTTT. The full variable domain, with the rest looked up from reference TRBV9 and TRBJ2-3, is DSGVTQTPKHLITATGQRVTLRCSPRSGDLSVYWYQQSLDQGLQFLIQYYNGEERAKGNILERFSAQQFPDLHSELNLSSLELGDSALYFCASTTSDTDTQYFGPGTRLTVL.

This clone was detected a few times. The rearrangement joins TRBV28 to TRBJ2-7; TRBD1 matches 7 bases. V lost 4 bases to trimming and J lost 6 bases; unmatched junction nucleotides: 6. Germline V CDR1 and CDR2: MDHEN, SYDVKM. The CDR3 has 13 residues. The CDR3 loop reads CASSSQSGGEQYF. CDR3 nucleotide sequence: TGTGCCAGCAGTTCCCAGTCAGGGGGCGAGCAGTACTTC.

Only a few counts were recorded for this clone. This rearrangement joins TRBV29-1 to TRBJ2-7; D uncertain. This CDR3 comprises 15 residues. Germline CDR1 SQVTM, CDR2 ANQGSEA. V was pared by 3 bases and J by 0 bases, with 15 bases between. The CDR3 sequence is CSVDQTPRCSYEQYF. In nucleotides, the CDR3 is TGCAGCGTTGACCAAACCCCCAGGTGCTCCTACGAGCAGTACTTC.